A selection of T cell receptor beta chains follows, all from one sample in a study of shared clonotypes between healthy human individuals. Generated by immunoSEQ multiplex PCR, the TCRdb table keeps only in-frame clones and is missing some. The sample has more than 1,200,000 clones, 98% seen once; the top ten hold over 0.3%. The sequencing sample was made of naive CD4+ T cells sorted from blood. Receptors originate from a man aged 25-45 years in good health. Both conserved end residues are part of each CDR3. D genes are given only for firm matches. Not all rows give a size; the values are once, few, many and, for expanded clones, a class.

clone size	V gene	J gene	CDR3 length	D gene	CDR3 DNA	CDR3 protein
.	TRBV19	TRBJ2-5	13	TRBD1	TGTGCCAGTAGTTTACAGGGGCAAGAGACCCAGTACTTC	CASSLQGQETQYF
.	TRBV29-1	TRBJ2-5	12	TRBD1	TGCAGCGTTGATTCAGGGGGAGAGACCCAGTACTTC	CSVDSGGETQYF
.	TRBV5-4	TRBJ2-6	15	.	TGTGCCAGCAGGGGTGGAGGCCCTGGGGCCAACGTCCTGACTTTC	CASRGGGPGANVLTF
.	TRBV11-2	TRBJ2-3	16	TRBD2	TGTGCCAGCAGCCCTCGACTAGCGGGAGTTGCAGATACGCAGTATTTT	CASSPRLAGVADTQYF
.	TRBV29-1	TRBJ2-2	13	.	TGCAGCGTTGGGACAGCAGCCACCGGGGAGCTGTTTTTT	CSVGTAATGELFF
.	TRBV20-1	TRBJ2-5	11	.	TGCAGTGCTGGCCCCGGGGAGACCCAGTACTTC	CSAGPGETQYF
.	TRBV10-2	TRBJ1-2	13	.	TGCGCCACTCAGCCGGGGCCAAACTATGGCTACACCTTC	CATQPGPNYGYTF
.	TRBV5-1	TRBJ2-7	15	TRBD2	TGCGCCAGCAGCAACCTAGCGGGTAACTCCTACGAGCAGTACTTC	CASSNLAGNSYEQYF
.	TRBV28	TRBJ2-7	14	.	TGTGCCAGCAGTTTCGGAGGGCAGGGTTTCGAGCAGTACTTC	CASSFGGQGFEQYF
.	TRBV10-2	TRBJ2-2	15	TRBD1	TGCGCCAGCAGAAGGGACAGGGTTAGGGCCGGGGAGCTGTTTTTT	CASRRDRVRAGELFF
.	TRBV7-2	TRBJ2-7	13	TRBD2	TGTGCCAGCAGCTTAAGGGAGGGGTACGAGCAGTACTTC	CASSLREGYEQYF
.	TRBV6-4	TRBJ2-1	13	TRBD2	TGTGCCAGCAGCGGACTAGCGGGAGACGAGCAGTTCTTC	CASSGLAGDEQFF
.	TRBV4-2	TRBJ2-1	15	TRBD2	TGTGCCAGCAGCCAAGAGGGGACTAGCGGCAATGAGCAGTTCTTC	CASSQEGTSGNEQFF
.	TRBV7-9	TRBJ2-3	14	TRBD2	TGTGCCAGCAGCTCTAGCGGGACTGCAGATACGCAGTATTTT	CASSSSGTADTQYF
.	TRBV19	TRBJ2-4	16	.	TGTGCCAGTAGTATTGATCGGATCCTAGCCAAAAACATTCAGTACTTC	CASSIDRILAKNIQYF
.	TRBV5-4	TRBJ2-5	15	.	TGTGCCAGCAGCTTGGTAACAGGCTCCCAAGAGACCCAGTACTTC	CASSLVTGSQETQYF
.	TRBV13	TRBJ2-1	16	TRBD1	TGTGCCAGCAGCTCCCGCAGGGGGAGCTCCTACAATGAGCAGTTCTTC	CASSSRRGSSYNEQFF
once	TRBV5-5	TRBJ2-7	13	TRBD2	TGTGCCAGCAGCTCAGCGGGGATGTACGAGCAGTACTTC	CASSSAGMYEQYF
once	TRBV6-1	TRBJ1-1	14	.	TGTGCCAGCAGTACTCAGAGAAGCAACACTGAAGCTTTCTTT	CASSTQRSNTEAFF
.	TRBV7-2	TRBJ2-2	12	.	TGTGCCAGCAGCTTAGTACGCGGGGAGCTGTTTTTT	CASSLVRGELFF
.	TRBV7-2	TRBJ2-1	9	.	TGTGCCAGCAGCCGAGAGCAGTTCTTC	CASSREQFF
.	TRBV5-4	TRBJ2-3	14	.	TGTGCCAGCAGCCCGGACTCCCCGGCAGATACGCAGTATTTT	CASSPDSPADTQYF
.	TRBV5-1	TRBJ2-5	15	.	TGCGCCAGCAGCTCTGGTGTAGCACAGCAAGAGACCCAGTACTTC	CASSSGVAQQETQYF
.	TRBV18	TRBJ1-4	17	.	TGTGCCAGCTCACCGCTGTCCCTACGTACAGGGTCGGAAAAACTGTTTTTT	CASSPLSLRTGSEKLFF
.	TRBV6-9	TRBJ1-1	12	.	TGTGCCCTCCCCGCAGGGAACACTGAAGCTTTCTTT	CALPAGNTEAFF
.	TRBV6-1	TRBJ1-2	13	.	TGTGCCAGCAGTGAAGCGCTCGAGGGCGGCTACACCTTC	CASSEALEGGYTF
.	TRBV5-4	TRBJ1-4	13	TRBD1	TGTGCCAGCAGGACAGGGGCGGGCGAAAAACTGTTTTTT	CASRTGAGEKLFF